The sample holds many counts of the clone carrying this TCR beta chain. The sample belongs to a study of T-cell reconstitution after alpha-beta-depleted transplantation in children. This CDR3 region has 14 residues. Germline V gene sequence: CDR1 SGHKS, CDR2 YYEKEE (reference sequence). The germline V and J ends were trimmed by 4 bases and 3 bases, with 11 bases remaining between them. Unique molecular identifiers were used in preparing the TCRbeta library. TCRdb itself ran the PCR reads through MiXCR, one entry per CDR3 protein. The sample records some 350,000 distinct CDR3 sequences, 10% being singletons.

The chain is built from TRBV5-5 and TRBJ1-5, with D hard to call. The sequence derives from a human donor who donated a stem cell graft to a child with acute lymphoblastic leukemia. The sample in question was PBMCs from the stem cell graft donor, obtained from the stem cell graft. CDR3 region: CASSPGRNNQPQHF. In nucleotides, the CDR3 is TGTGCCAGCAGCCCTGGACGGAACAATCAGCCCCAGCATTTT. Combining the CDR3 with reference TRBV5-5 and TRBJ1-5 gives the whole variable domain DAGVTQSPTHLIKTRGQQVTLRCSPISGHKSVSWYQQVLGQGPQFIFQYYEKEERGRGNFPDRFSARQFPNYSSELNVNALLLGDSALYLCASSPGRNNQPQHFGDGTRLSIL.